Below, one T cell receptor (beta chain) is given with its context. Antigen specificity is unknown. In the PCR, 60 Vbeta and 13 Jbeta primers were used. The protocol was immunoSEQ multiplex PCR, while the TCRdb copy is restricted to in-frame clones and leaves out a portion. This sample has 100,000 to 120,000 clones; approximately 79% occur once, and the top ten carry roughly 6.2%. These data belong to a study of cytomegalovirus exposure and HLA in healthy donors. At the level of the study: Some 180 million T cells yielded around 120 million unique TCR beta sequences in earlier analysis. Study outcomes and limitations: Rare TCR sequences predominated, though certain public TCRs were found in many donors. CMV serostatus was the only immune exposure information that was available.

The sample comprised PBMCs. The source is a man aged 25-45 years in good health and CMV-seropositive.

CDR3 loop: CASSQGAADNEKLFF. In nucleotides, the CDR3 is TGCGCCAGCAGCCAAGGGGCAGCCGATAATGAAAAACTGTTTTTT. The chain employs TRBV4-3 and TRBJ1-4; D is unresolved. V gave up 1 base and J gave up 4 bases, with 10 bases separating them. Germline V gene data show CDR1 as LGHNA and CDR2 as YSLEER. The CDR3 totals 15 residues.